The 10 T cell receptor beta chains below were found in one sample sequenced in a study of shared clonotypes between healthy human individuals (dated by TCRdb to 2020 to 2022). Libraries were built with the immunoSEQ multiplex PCR assay. TCRdb provides this immuneACCESS table in a form limited to in-frame rearrangements. Some clones are lacking; in checked studies, under half of them reflect an unresolved V gene, and why the rest are absent is not known. This sample holds about 960,000 clones; approximately 76% were observed only once. The ten largest clones take up about 1.5% of the sample. Sample: memory CD4+ T cells sorted from blood. Read against the paper, the sample's cell subset or site label means: CD45RA-negative fraction. Every receptor here comes from a man between 18 and 29 years old in good health.

A note on this clone: The sample carries other DNA sequences with the same CDR3. V usage is TRBV20-1 and J usage is TRBJ1-2, with 9 bases identical to TRBD1. The CDR3 spans 11 residues. CDR1 is DFQATT, CDR2 SNEGSKA, per germline (reference sequence). With 6 bases clipped from V and 6 bases from J, the junction kept 2 bases outside the gene matches. Here the CDR3 DNA reads TGCAGTGCGTGGACAGGGGATGGCTACACCTTC. Translation gives CSAWTGDGYTF.

CDR3 residues: CASSPQGGRYEQYF. As DNA, the CDR3 is TGTGCCAGCAGCCCGCAAGGGGGTAGGTACGAGCAGTACTTC. The J gene is TRBJ2-7, the V gene TRBV7-2; the D gene is possibly TRBD1 (6 bases). This CDR3 region has 14 residues. CDR1 SGHTA and CDR2 FQGNSA come from the germline V gene. The V end lost 5 bases, the J end lost 4 bases, and 15 bases lay between the germline ends. The full variable domain, with the rest looked up from reference TRBV7-2 and TRBJ2-7, is GAGVSQSPSNKVTEKGKDVELRCDPISGHTALYWYRQSLGQGLEFLIYFQGNSAPDKSGLPSDRFSAERTGGSVSTLTIQRTQQEDSAVYLCASSPQGGRYEQYFGPGTRLTVT.

This chain connects TRBV6-6 to TRBJ2-1; D ambiguous. This CDR3 is 15 amino acids long. Germline V gene lookup returns CDR1 MNHNY and CDR2 SVGAGI (reference sequence). Trimming took off 2 bases at V and 3 bases at J, with 11 bases between the two ends. CDR3 in amino acids: CASSYGLENYNEQFF. CDR3 DNA sequence: TGTGCCAGCAGTTACGGGCTAGAGAACTACAATGAGCAGTTCTTC.

This chain joins TRBV6-5 and TRBJ2-5, with TRBD1 identical over 8 bases. Per germline, CDR1 MNHEY and CDR2 SVGAGI. With V trimmed by 0 bases and J by 1 base, 1 base remained unmatched. The CDR3 contains 15 residues. The CDR3 loop is CASSYSDRGQETQYF. CDR3 in DNA: TGTGCCAGCAGTTACTCAGACAGGGGCCAAGAGACCCAGTACTTC.

V usage is TRBV5-3 and J usage is TRBJ1-3; possible D gene TRBD1, 6 bases. TRBV5-3 is an ORF for which the function is uncertain. The CDR3 consists of 15 residues. Between the trimmed V and J ends, which lost 2 bases and 2 bases, there was a span of 11 bases. The CDR3 loop reads CARSLHRATGNTIYF. CDR3 bases: TGTGCCAGAAGCTTACACAGGGCAACTGGAAACACCATATATTTT.

Comments on this clone: The same CDR3 can be traced to other DNA sequences in this sample. The V gene is TRBV19, the J gene TRBJ1-1; a possible D gene is TRBD1 (6 bases). The CDR3 covers 14 residues. Germline V gene data show CDR1 as LNHDA and CDR2 as SQIVND (reference sequence). The V end was cut by 1 base, the J end by 1 base, with 7 bases between. This CDR3 reads CASSIGRGNTEAFF. The CDR3 DNA follows: TGTGCCAGTAGTATAGGCAGGGGGAACACTGAAGCTTTCTTT.

As for this clone: Within the sample, other DNA sequences also encode this same CDR3. The rearrangement joins TRBV2 to TRBJ1-6; tentative D call: TRBD1 (5 bases). V lost 3 bases and J 7 bases, leaving 10 bases between the germline ends. CDR3 size: 14 residues. CDR1 is SNHLY and CDR2 is FYNNEI in the germline V gene. Here the CDR3 DNA reads TGTGCCAGCAGTGAGCAGGGCGGAAATTCACCCCTCCACTTT. Its protein product is CASSEQGGNSPLHF.

This clone was recorded once. V is TRBV11-3 and J is TRBJ2-3; D is tentatively TRBD1 or TRBD2 (5 bases each). This CDR3 contains 14 residues. Germline V lookup: CDR1 SGHNT, CDR2 YENEEA. V was pared by 2 bases and J by 6 bases, with 12 bases between. Written as DNA, the CDR3 is TGTGCCAGCAGCTTAATGGGACCGTTGGATACGCAGTATTTT. Amino acids: CASSLMGPLDTQYF.

For this clone: Other nucleotide sequences in the sample specify the same CDR3. The chain joins TRBV5-1 to TRBJ2-2; tentatively, D is TRBD1 (5 bases). The CDR3 totals 15 residues. Trimming took 1 base from V and 3 from J, leaving 10 bases between them. Germline CDR1 reads SGHRS; CDR2 reads YFSETQ. The CDR3 region has the DNA TGCGCCAGCAGCTTGCGCAGGGTCGACACCGGGGAGCTGTTTTTT. It is translated as CASSLRRVDTGELFF.

The CDR3 sequence is CAWGPGRVHYGYTF. In DNA, the CDR3 is TGTGCCTGGGGTCCAGGCAGGGTTCACTATGGCTACACCTTC. The rearrangement uses TRBV30 and TRBJ1-2; a possible D gene is TRBD1 (5 bases). CDR1 and CDR2 from the germline V gene are GTSNPN and SVGIG (reference sequence). This CDR3 contains 14 residues. V lost 5 bases to trimming and J lost 3 bases, with 16 bases between them.